The clone carrying this T cell receptor (beta chain) was observed a few times. What it binds is not known. Amplified TCR beta CDR3 regions derived from RNA transcripts. Initially, a first-round RT-PCR of the TCR CDR3 employed the HTBI primer set. MiXCR, run by TCRdb on the multiplex PCR reads, gives a single entry per CDR3 protein. The sample lists 300,000 to 450,000 distinct CDR3 sequences; around a sixth were seen once. CDR3 size: 15 residues. With 1 base removed from V and 4 bases from J, the gap between germline ends came to 14 bases. Germline CDR1 and CDR2: SGHRS and YFSETQ. This specimen belongs to a study of T cells in Graves' hyperthyroidism and ophthalmopathy. Whole-study results and caveats: Also found in blood were most expanded thyroid clonotypes above 0.001.

Ophthalmopathy patients all had a Clinical Activity Score of at least 3, a NOSPECS grade of at least 4 and disease under 3 months old. PBMCs were derived from around 10 ml fresh peripheral blood. Sample: blood. This clonotype was sampled from a young man with Graves' ophthalmopathy. The gene calls are TRBV5-1 and TRBJ2-5; unclear D gene. In DNA, the CDR3 is TGCGCCAGCAGCTTGAACGCAATAGGGCCAGAGACCCAGTACTTC. This codes for CASSLNAIGPETQYF.